The 26 T cell receptor beta chains listed next were all sequenced from one sample in a study of persistence of HIV-infected CD4 T cells. Antigens of these TCRs are unknown. Sequencing used immunoSEQ version 4 in survey mode. The table came from immunoSEQ multiplex PCR; TCRdb's copy has only in-frame clones and leaves some out. The data hold over 60,000 clones, with about four fifths observed a single time. Cells were stimulated with overlapping HIV-1 Gag 15-mer peptides. CD40L-negative CD69-negative CD45RO-high memory CD4+ T cells were sorted as populations depleted of antigen-responding cells. Specimen: CD4+ T cells sorted from PBMCs after roughly 18-hour stimulation, collected from a patient who received antiretroviral therapy. The receptor source for this set is an adult man with HIV who was CMV-seropositive.

V usage is TRBV2 and J usage is TRBJ2-1; 7 nucleotides line up with TRBD1. CDR3 length: 14 amino acids. V lost 5 bases, J lost 0 bases, and 1 base stayed unmatched. Germline V gene data show CDR1 as SNHLY and CDR2 as FYNNEI. CDR3 in DNA: TGTGCCAGCAGTACAGGGGTCTCCTACAATGAGCAGTTCTTC. Its protein product is CASSTGVSYNEQFF.

This chain connects TRBV6-5 to TRBJ1-2; weak D call: TRBD1 (6 bases). The germline V and J ends were trimmed by 2 bases and 8 bases, with 15 bases remaining between them. The CDR3 covers 14 residues. Germline CDR1 MNHEY, CDR2 SVGAGI. In DNA form, the CDR3 reads TGTGCCAGCAGTTACGTCGGACAGTCAAAAGGCTACACCTTC. As protein: CASSYVGQSKGYTF.

The chain links TRBV19 to TRBJ1-1; TRBD1 is a possible D gene (6 bases). Trimming stripped 0 bases from V and 6 bases from J, with 14 bases between. The CDR3 contains 15 residues. Germline CDR1 and CDR2: LNHDA and SQIVND (reference sequence). The CDR3 coding sequence is TGTGCCAGTAGTATAGATTGGGACAAGCAGGCTGAAGCTTTCTTT. Its protein product is CASSIDWDKQAEAFF. Full variable domain (outside the CDR3, taken from reference TRBV19 and TRBJ1-1): DGGITQSPKYLFRKEGQNVTLSCEQNLNHDAMYWYRQDPGQGLRLIYYSQIVNDFQKGDIAEGYSVSREKKESFPLTVTSAQKNPTAFYLCASSIDWDKQAEAFFGQGTRLTVV.

Here the CDR3 DNA reads TGCAGCGTCGGTAGGGCCTCAGATACGCAGTATTTT. Translation gives CSVGRASDTQYF. The chain couples TRBV29-1 to TRBJ2-3; D gene unclear. The CDR3 extends over 12 amino acids. Germline CDR1 and CDR2: SQVTM and ANQGSEA. V lost 6 bases and J lost 4, with 11 bases in between.

The CDR3 protein is CASLGLLGQPQHF. The CDR3 DNA is TGCGCCAGTCTGGGTCTCCTGGGCCAGCCCCAGCATTTT. V is TRBV10-2 and J is TRBJ1-5; D is ambiguous. CDR3 length: 13 residues. Trimming removed 9 bases from V and 7 bases from J, with 16 bases in between. CDR1 is WSHSY and CDR2 is SAAADI in the germline V gene.

J is TRBJ2-7 and V is TRBV9, with 7 bases that match TRBD1. Germline lookup yields CDR1 SGDLS and CDR2 YYNGEE. The CDR3 loop spans 15 amino acids. The trim removed 0 bases at V and 0 bases at J, leaving 3 bases unmatched. CDR3 amino acids: CASSVGQGLSYEQYF. The DNA for the CDR3 is TGTGCCAGCAGCGTAGGACAGGGCCTCTCCTACGAGCAGTACTTC.

In nucleotides, the CDR3 is TGTGCTAGTGGTTCGACAGTCCGGGGAGTCAATCAGCCCCAGCATTTT. The encoded protein is CASGSTVRGVNQPQHF. The gene calls are TRBV12-5 and TRBJ1-5; D might be TRBD1 (5 bases). This CDR3 comprises 16 residues. From germline, CDR1 is LGHNT and CDR2 FRNRAP. V was clipped by 4 bases and J by 3 bases, with 16 bases between them.

The chain joins TRBV19 to TRBJ2-1; 9 positions match TRBD1. The CDR3 has 15 residues. The germline gives CDR1 LNHDA, CDR2 SQIVND (reference sequence). Losses at the gene ends were 6 bases for V and 5 bases for J; bases not matched to a gene: 8. This CDR3 reads CASRIQGAKNNEQFF. CDR3 nucleotides: TGTGCCAGTAGGATACAGGGGGCGAAAAACAATGAGCAGTTCTTC.

This chain joins TRBV18 and TRBJ2-2, with D perhaps being TRBD1 or TRBD2 (5 bases each). V lost 1 base and J lost 6, with 9 bases in between. Germline assignment: CDR1 KGHSH and CDR2 LQKENI. CDR3 length equals 14 residues. The CDR3 region is CASSPRRDPGELFF. The DNA for the CDR3 is TGTGCCAGCTCACCACGTAGGGACCCCGGGGAGCTGTTTTTT. The variable domain in full, with the rest retrieved from reference TRBV18 and TRBJ2-2, is NAGVMQNPRHLVRRRGQEARLRCSPMKGHSHVYWYRQLPEEGLKFMVYLQKENIIDESGMPKERFSAEFPKEGPSILRIQQVVRGDSAAYFCASSPRRDPGELFFGEGSRLTVL.

This rearrangement joins TRBV5-5 to TRBJ1-5; D is uncertain. This CDR3 is built from 14 residues. Trimming took off 0 bases at V and 6 bases at J, with 10 bases between the two ends. Germline V CDR1 and CDR2: SGHKS, YYEKEE (reference sequence). The CDR3 loop reads CASSLGQRGQPQHF. CDR3 DNA sequence: TGTGCCAGCAGCTTGGGGCAGAGAGGTCAGCCCCAGCATTTT.

V and J are TRBV2 and TRBJ1-1; D is unresolved. Germline-derived CDR1 and CDR2 are SNHLY and FYNNEI. The V end was cut by 1 base, the J end by 5 bases, with 17 bases between. This CDR3 comprises 16 residues. The CDR3 here is CASSEESLSVGTEAFF. The CDR3 DNA follows: TGTGCCAGCAGTGAAGAATCTCTCTCGGTCGGGACTGAAGCTTTCTTT. Combining the CDR3 with reference TRBV2 and TRBJ1-1 gives the whole variable domain EPEVTQTPSHQVTQMGQEVILRCVPISNHLYFYWYRQILGQKVEFLVSFYNNEISEKSEIFDDQFSVERPDGSNFTLKIRSTKLEDSAMYFCASSEESLSVGTEAFFGQGTRLTVV.

The chain combines TRBV9 with TRBJ2-7; 9 nucleotides match TRBD2. Trimming at V came to 3 bases and at J to 4 bases, leaving 8 bases not matched to a gene. This CDR3 comprises 15 residues. CDR1 and CDR2 from the germline V gene are SGDLS and YYNGEE. In DNA form, the CDR3 reads TGTGCCAGCAGCGCGGGGGGGACTAGCAGGTACGAGCAGTACTTC. Protein sequence: CASSAGGTSRYEQYF.

The chain employs TRBV5-1 and TRBJ1-1, with 7 nucleotides matching TRBD1. With 3 bases clipped from V and 2 bases from J, the junction kept 4 bases outside the gene matches. The CDR3 spans 14 residues. CDR1 and CDR2 (germline): SGHRS, YFSETQ. The CDR3 coding sequence is TGCGCCAGCAGCTCCTGGGACAGTAACACTGAAGCTTTCTTT. This encodes CASSSWDSNTEAFF.

The chain uses TRBV9 and TRBJ1-3; maybe TRBD1 (6 bases). Germline values: CDR1 SGDLS, CDR2 YYNGEE. This CDR3 has 16 amino acids. V dropped 5 bases and J dropped 2 bases, with 17 bases sitting between them. The CDR3 sequence is CASSPMDPGAGNTIYF. CDR3 DNA: TGTGCCAGCAGTCCCATGGATCCAGGGGCTGGAAACACCATATATTTT.

As for this clone: Other DNA sequences in this specimen translate into the identical CDR3. This sequence joins TRBV5-1 and TRBJ1-4; a weak D match, TRBD1 (6 bases). This CDR3 spans 16 amino acids. Germline V gene data show CDR1 as SGHRS and CDR2 as YFSETQ. The germline V and J ends were trimmed by 2 bases and 3 bases, with 14 bases remaining between them. The CDR3 DNA reads as TGCGCCAGCAGCTTACAGGGATGGAGGGCTAATGAAAAACTGTTTTTT. It specifies CASSLQGWRANEKLFF.

About this clone: Other DNA sequences in the sample encode the same CDR3. J is TRBJ1-6 and V is TRBV9; the match to TRBD1 covers 10 bases. V was clipped by 0 bases and J by 9 bases; unmatched bases: 3. CDR3 length: 15 amino acids. The germline CDR1 and CDR2 sequences are SGDLS and YYNGEE. For the CDR3, the DNA is TGTGCCAGCAGCGTAGGGACAGGGGGGAGTTCACCCCTCCACTTT. Protein: CASSVGTGGSSPLHF.

The V call is TRBV7-9, the J call TRBJ2-2, with D possibly matching TRBD2 (6 bases). V was clipped by 5 bases and J by 4 bases, with 14 bases between them. Germline CDR1 and CDR2: SEHNR and FQNEAQ (reference sequence). The length of the CDR3 is 15 residues. CDR3 sequence (DNA): TGTGCCAGCAGCCATACTAGCCGACTCACCGGGGAGCTGTTTTTT. This codes for CASSHTSRLTGELFF. The entire variable domain, with the rest obtained from reference TRBV7-9 and TRBJ2-2, is as follows: DTGVSQNPRHKITKRGQNVTFRCDPISEHNRLYWYRQTLGQGPEFLTYFQNEAQLEKSRLLSDRFSAERPKGSFSTLEIQRTEQGDSAMYLCASSHTSRLTGELFFGEGSRLTVL.

V and J are TRBV28 and TRBJ2-6; the D gene is possibly TRBD1 (7 bases). Germline-derived CDR1 and CDR2 are MDHEN and SYDVKM. Trimming removed 2 bases from V and 4 bases from J, with 18 bases in between. The CDR3 is made up of 18 amino acids. The CDR3 nucleotides read TGTGCCAGCAGTTTAAGGTTCCGGAGGGGGCAAGGGGCCAACGTCCTGACTTTC. Translated, it gives CASSLRFRRGQGANVLTF.

The chain employs TRBV6-6 and TRBJ2-3, with 7 bases fitting TRBD2. The germline CDR1 and CDR2 sequences are MNHNY and SVGAGI (reference sequence). This CDR3 is built from 17 residues. The junction had 13 bases not matched to a gene; V was cut back by 5 bases and J by 2 bases. CDR3: CASSPSFGGDYTDTQYF. In DNA, the CDR3 is TGTGCCAGCAGTCCCTCATTTGGGGGGGACTACACAGATACGCAGTATTTT.

The genes are TRBV5-1 and TRBJ2-3; D uncertain. Germline V CDR1 and CDR2: SGHRS, YFSETQ. V lost 0 bases and J lost 5, with 16 bases in between. This CDR3 spans 16 amino acids. CDR3 in amino acids: CASSLGSTSKIDTQYF. Written as DNA, the CDR3 is TGCGCCAGCAGCTTGGGGAGCACATCCAAGATAGATACGCAGTATTTT.

This chain uses TRBV19 with TRBJ1-2; 8 bases agree with TRBD1. The trim removed 3 bases at V and 6 bases at J, leaving 15 bases unmatched. CDR3 size: 17 residues. CDR1 is LNHDA, CDR2 SQIVND, per germline (reference sequence). The CDR3 protein is CASSISVQTGEIDGYTF. DNA of the CDR3: TGTGCCAGTAGTATTTCGGTCCAGACAGGGGAGATAGATGGCTACACCTTC.

The chain combines TRBV10-3 with TRBJ1-1; D perhaps matches TRBD1 (5 bases). The V gene lost 2 bases and the J gene lost 8 bases, with 12 bases spanning the gap. Germline loops: CDR1 ENHRY, CDR2 SYGVKD. The CDR3 runs 13 residues. The CDR3: CAISETPGSEAFF. CDR3 coding DNA: TGTGCCATCAGTGAGACCCCAGGGTCGGAAGCTTTCTTT.

This rearrangement joins TRBV6-5 to TRBJ2-4; D remains ambiguous. Between the trimmed V and J ends, which lost 6 bases and 10 bases, there was a span of 13 bases. Per the germline V gene, CDR1 is MNHEY and CDR2 is SVGAGI. The CDR3 runs 12 residues. CDR3 nucleotides: TGTGCCAGCAGACCTCGGGTTGGGATTCAGTACTTC. Translating gives CASRPRVGIQYF.

CDR3 DNA sequence: TGTGCCAGCAGCCTCGGGACAGTTAATGAAAAACTGTTTTTT. It specifies CASSLGTVNEKLFF. The rearrangement links TRBV7-8 to TRBJ1-4, with TRBD1 matching 7 bases. The V gene end was trimmed by 5 bases and the J gene end by 4 bases; junction bases not matched to a gene: 4. CDR1 is SGHVS and CDR2 is FQNEAQ in the germline V gene. The CDR3 extends over 14 amino acids.

The rearrangement joins TRBV6-5 to TRBJ2-5; TRBD1 agrees at 8 bases. The length of the CDR3 is 13 residues. Looked up from germline, CDR1 is MNHEY and CDR2 is SVGAGI. J lost 5 bases, V lost 7 bases, and 6 bases had no gene match. The CDR3 DNA reads TGTGCCAGCACGCAGGGGGCGAGGGAGACCCAGTACTTC. Encoded protein: CASTQGARETQYF.

V and J are TRBV19 and TRBJ1-1; TRBD1 matches 10 bases. CDR1 and CDR2 (germline): LNHDA, SQIVND (reference sequence). This CDR3 is built from 13 residues. The trim removed 8 bases at V and 1 base at J, leaving 1 base unmatched. The CDR3 nucleotides read TGTGCCAGTGGGGACAGGGGGAACACTGAAGCTTTCTTT. This encodes CASGDRGNTEAFF.